This T cell receptor (beta chain) was sequenced during a study of blood T cell repertoires in COVID-19 (dated by TCRdb to about 2020). Notes on the research overall: The collaborator samples originated in the United States, Italy and Spain and spanned the acute and convalescent phases of COVID-19. The prospective study material was composed of cDNA or gDNA derived from T cells, B-cell-depleted T cells, or PBMCs. The dataset comprised deeply sampled blood TCRbeta repertoires from subjects exposed to, actively infected with, or recovered from COVID-19. The repertoires were released in a freely available public database intended as a resource for research on the immune response to SARS-CoV-2. The samples were drawn from the first 160 participants of the ongoing ImmuneRACE study and from 1,254 subjects provided by 6 global collaborators. Nearly every sample came with metadata listing a de-identified subject ID, COVID-19 status, age in years and sex. HLA class I and class II types, where available, came from metadata supplied by the sample provider rather than from assay-based typing.

The germline V gene (reference sequence) sets CDR1 to SEHNR and CDR2 to FQNEAQ. Trimming costs V 0 bases and J 2 bases, and their ends lie 14 bases apart. The CDR3 starts with the cysteine, ends with the phenylalanine, and has 17 residues. The sequence is cut down to CDR3 DNA, 51 bases in frame from base 1. Here is what the overall study found, with its caveats: Clinical and demographic metadata were provided uncurated, with the amount varying by source and participant.

Collaborating institutions collected whole blood in K2EDTA tubes following their own protocols. Collaborator samples were shipped for TCRbeta analysis as frozen whole blood, isolated PBMCs, or DNA extracted from either sample type. TCRbeta CDR3 regions were amplified from genomic DNA using the immunoSEQ Assay, a bias-controlled multiplex PCR. Per the source publication's procedure: The number of nucleated cells in each sample was estimated by amplification of reference gene primers within the assay. Sequence reads were collapsed and filtered to measure the absolute abundance of every unique TCRbeta CDR3 rearrangement. For each sample, productive Simpson clonality was calculated by taking the square root of Simpson's diversity index across productive rearrangements. The table was pulled from immuneACCESS by TCRdb, which kept in-frame rearrangements only. Such tables lose some clones; where checked, under half of the loss comes from unresolved V genes, and the rest has no known cause. V and J calls and clone size are as listed in that table; D and trimming were resolved from the DNA. The sample records about 82,000 clones, about 86% of which are singletons. The ten largest clones add up to around 15% of the sample.

Note on this clone: The specificity of this receptor is unknown. No base quality information exists; no much larger clone differs at one position.

Sequencing was carried out using peripheral blood. In this chain, TRBV7-9 is recombined with TRBJ2-1, with the D gene not confidently named. This TCR came from a woman aged 55-70 years with acute or convalescent COVID-19. The DNA sequence is as follows: TGTGCCAGCAGCTTAGCGTCTCGCGGCGGCGCCTACAATGAGCAGTTCTTC. It specifies CASSLASRGGAYNEQFF.